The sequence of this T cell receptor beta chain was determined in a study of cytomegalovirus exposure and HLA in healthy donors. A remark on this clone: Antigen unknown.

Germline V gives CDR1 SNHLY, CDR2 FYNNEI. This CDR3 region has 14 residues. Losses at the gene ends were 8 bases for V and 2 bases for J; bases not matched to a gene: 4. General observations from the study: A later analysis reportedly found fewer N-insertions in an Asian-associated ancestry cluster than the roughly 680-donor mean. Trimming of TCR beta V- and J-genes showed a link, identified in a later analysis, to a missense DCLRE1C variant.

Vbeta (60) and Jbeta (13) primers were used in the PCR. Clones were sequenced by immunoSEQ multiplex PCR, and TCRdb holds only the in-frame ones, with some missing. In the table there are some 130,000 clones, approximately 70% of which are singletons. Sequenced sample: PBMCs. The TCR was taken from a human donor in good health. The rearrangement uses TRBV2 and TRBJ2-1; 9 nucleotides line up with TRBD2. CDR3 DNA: TGTGCCAGCCTGACTAGCGGAGCCTACAATGAGCAGTTCTTC. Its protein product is CASLTSGAYNEQFF.